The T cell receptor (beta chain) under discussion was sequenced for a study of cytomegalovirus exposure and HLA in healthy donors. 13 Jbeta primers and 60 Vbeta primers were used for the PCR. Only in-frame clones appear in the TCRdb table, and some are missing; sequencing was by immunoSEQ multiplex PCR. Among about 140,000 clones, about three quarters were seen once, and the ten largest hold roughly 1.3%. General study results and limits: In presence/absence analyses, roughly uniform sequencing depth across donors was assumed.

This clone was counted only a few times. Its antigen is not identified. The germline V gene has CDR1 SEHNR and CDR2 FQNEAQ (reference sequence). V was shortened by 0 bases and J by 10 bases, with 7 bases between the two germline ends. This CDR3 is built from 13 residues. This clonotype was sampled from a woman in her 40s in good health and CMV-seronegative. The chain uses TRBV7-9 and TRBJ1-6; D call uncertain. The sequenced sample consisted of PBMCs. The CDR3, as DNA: TGTGCCAGCAGCTTAGCGGCTCAGTCACCCCTCCACTTT. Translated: CASSLAAQSPLHF.